These 21 T cell receptor beta chains came from one sample sequenced in a study of blood T cells in healthy people across ages. A second PCR, run for about 7 to 12 cycles, used a sample-barcoded 5' primer plus a J-beta primer mix. TCRdb analysed the 5' RACE reads with MiXCR anew, one entry per CDR3 protein. The sample includes 1,800,000 or so distinct CDR3 sequences, 39% of them seen just once. The specimen was blood. These receptors were taken from a human donor in good health.

This clonotype came up a few times. This sequence joins TRBV5-5 and TRBJ1-1; possible D gene TRBD1, 6 bases. This CDR3 has 12 residues. Germline lookup yields CDR1 SGHKS and CDR2 YYEKEE (reference sequence). The V end was cut by 3 bases, the J end by 6 bases, with 9 bases between. CDR3 in DNA: TGTGCCAGCAGCTCTGCAGGGGCTGAAGCTTTCTTT. Its protein is CASSSAGAEAFF.

This clonotype occurred once. CDR3 in amino acids: CASSLGQEGEQYF. The CDR3 region has the DNA TGCGCCAGCAGCTTAGGGCAGGAAGGGGAGCAGTACTTC. The rearrangement uses TRBV5-1 and TRBJ2-4, with D perhaps matching TRBD1 or TRBD2 (5 bases each). Germline values: CDR1 SGHRS, CDR2 YFSETQ. This CDR3 contains 13 residues. V was shortened by 2 bases and J by 13 bases, with 16 bases between the two germline ends.

The V call is TRBV6-5, the J call TRBJ1-5; TRBD1 might be the D (6 bases). Germline CDR1 MNHEY, CDR2 SVGAGI. Trimming removed 6 bases from V and 5 bases from J, with 14 bases in between. The CDR3 is 14 amino acids. CDR3 protein: CASRLRGGHQPQHF. CDR3 nucleotides: TGTGCCAGCAGATTGAGGGGGGGTCATCAGCCCCAGCATTTT.

The chain has TRBV28 and TRBJ2-1; 9 positions match TRBD2. Germline trimming cut 6 bases from V and 13 bases from J; bases unmatched to any gene: 19. Germline assignment: CDR1 MDHEN and CDR2 SYDVKM. The CDR3 contains 16 residues. This CDR3 is CASSPPRRGGQETQFF. In DNA form, the CDR3 reads TGTGCCAGCAGCCCCCCCCGGCGGGGGGGCCAAGAGACCCAGTTCTTC. Together with reference TRBV28 and TRBJ2-1, the CDR3 gives the full variable domain: DVKVTQSSRYLVKRTGEKVFLECVQDMDHENMFWYRQDPGLGLRLIYFSYDVKMKEKGDIPEGYSVSREKKERFSLILESASTNQTSMYLCASSPPRRGGQETQFFGPGTRLTVL.

The rearrangement links TRBV20-1 to TRBJ1-1; perhaps TRBD1 as D (5 bases). The CDR3 extends over 12 amino acids. Germline V gene lookup returns CDR1 DFQATT and CDR2 SNEGSKA (reference sequence). The ends were cut back, 6 bases at V and 8 bases at J, with 16 bases in the middle. The CDR3 DNA reads as TGCAGTGCGCGGGACGGAGAAAAAGAAGCTTTCTTT. It encodes CSARDGEKEAFF.

This clonotype has only a few counts. The V and J genes are TRBV5-1 and TRBJ2-7, with D tentatively TRBD2 (6 bases). The CDR3 length is 16 residues. V was cut by 0 bases and J by 0 bases, with 13 bases left in between. Per the germline V gene, CDR1 is SGHRS and CDR2 is YFSETQ. Here the CDR3 reads CASSLASGGNSYEQYF. CDR3 in DNA: TGCGCCAGCAGCTTGGCGAGCGGCGGGAACTCCTACGAGCAGTACTTC.

The chain couples TRBV6-5 to TRBJ2-5, with 10 bases identical to TRBD1. Unmatched junction bases numbered 10, after V lost 2 bases and J lost 7 bases. The CDR3 contains 16 residues. Germline V gives CDR1 MNHEY, CDR2 SVGAGI. The CDR3 DNA follows: TGTGCCAGCAGTTACGATGGACAGGGGGGACTTGCGACCCAGTACTTC. This codes for CASSYDGQGGLATQYF.

This sequence joins TRBV5-1 and TRBJ2-2, with D hard to call. This CDR3 has 14 amino acids. Trimming stripped 2 bases from V and 4 bases from J, with 9 bases between. The germline CDR1 and CDR2 sequences are SGHRS and YFSETQ. In DNA form, the CDR3 reads TGCGCCAGCAGCTTAGGACCAGTCACCGGGGAGCTGTTTTTT. It specifies CASSLGPVTGELFF.

The CDR3 DNA reads as TGTGCCAGCAGCTTACCGGAGGCAACTAATGAAAAACTGTTTTTT. Translation gives CASSLPEATNEKLFF. V gene TRBV7-9 combines with J gene TRBJ1-4; unclear D gene. The CDR3 has 15 amino acids. Trimming cost V 2 bases and J 0 bases, with 7 bases left between them. Germline V gene sequence: CDR1 SEHNR, CDR2 FQNEAQ (reference sequence).

The chain recombines TRBV6-6 with TRBJ1-5; 7 bases map to TRBD1. Germline lookup yields CDR1 MNHNY and CDR2 SVGAGI (reference sequence). V shed 2 bases and J 7 bases; nucleotides not matched to a gene: 11. The CDR3 totals 16 residues. Here the CDR3 DNA reads TGTGCCAGCAGTTACGGGAGGGGGCAGGAGGGACAGCCCCAGCATTTT. Residues: CASSYGRGQEGQPQHF.

In its sample, this clonotype was seen many times. This sequence joins TRBV29-1 and TRBJ2-3; the match to TRBD2 covers 9 bases. The CDR3 is made up of 14 amino acids. The V gene end was trimmed by 3 bases and the J gene end by 4 bases; junction bases not matched to a gene: 5. Germline CDR1 SQVTM, CDR2 ANQGSEA. The CDR3 DNA follows: TGCAGCGTTGAGGGCGGGGGGGGAGCAGATACGCAGTATTTT. Translation: CSVEGGGGADTQYF.

This clonotype showed up just a few times. This chain links TRBV24-1 with TRBJ2-1, with 7 bases fitting TRBD1. V dropped 5 bases and J dropped 7; count of bases not matched to a gene: 10. The CDR3 runs 15 residues. CDR1 is KGHDR, CDR2 SFDVKD, per germline. The CDR3 DNA reads as TGTGCCACCAGTGGGATTGAGACAGGGTTGAATGAGCAGTTCTTC. It yields the protein CATSGIETGLNEQFF.

The chain carries TRBV15 and TRBJ1-5; D not resolved. CDR1 and CDR2 from the germline V gene are LNHNV and YYDKDF (reference sequence). The ends were cut back, 0 bases at V and 5 bases at J, with 20 bases in the middle. This CDR3 comprises 18 residues. For the CDR3, the DNA is TGTGCCACCAGCAGAGATCGTCCCATTTCAAGCCATGATCAGCCCCAGCATTTT. Translating gives CATSRDRPISSHDQPQHF.

V gene TRBV12-3 or TRBV12-4 combines with J gene TRBJ2-7; D remains ambiguous. V lost 5 bases and J lost 4, with 15 bases in between. The CDR3 is 14 amino acids. CDR3 sequence (DNA): TGTGCCAGCAGTAAAACAGAGACCCGTTACGAGCAGTACTTC. It yields the protein CASSKTETRYEQYF.

J is TRBJ2-7 and V is TRBV12-3 or TRBV12-4; D remains ambiguous. V was pared by 5 bases and J by 0 bases, with 17 bases between. This CDR3 is built from 16 residues. For the CDR3, the DNA is TGTGCCAGCAGTCCAAGACTGGGTAAGGGCTCCTACGAGCAGTACTTC. Protein product: CASSPRLGKGSYEQYF.

This chain uses TRBV29-1 with TRBJ2-1; D gene ambiguous. The CDR3 consists of 13 residues. V was cut by 4 bases and J by 12 bases, with 19 bases left in between. The germline gives CDR1 SQVTM, CDR2 ANQGSEA. The CDR3 is CSVVSLEWGGQFF. The CDR3 DNA follows: TGCAGCGTTGTGAGTCTAGAGTGGGGTGGGCAGTTCTTC.

The chain uses TRBV18 and TRBJ1-4; D gene ambiguous. CDR3 size: 16 residues. Germline V gene data show CDR1 as KGHSH and CDR2 as LQKENI. Trimming removed 0 bases at V and 0 bases at J, with 8 bases between. Here the CDR3 reads CASSPPAPATNEKLFF. The CDR3, as DNA: TGTGCCAGCTCACCACCGGCCCCTGCAACTAATGAAAAACTGTTTTTT.

CDR3 residues: CSASLEGAFSEQFF. The CDR3 DNA sequence: TGCAGTGCTAGCTTGGAGGGGGCATTTAGCGAGCAGTTCTTC. The chain uses TRBV20-1 and TRBJ2-1; D perhaps matches TRBD1 (7 bases). Deletions cut 3 bases from V and 10 bases from J, with 19 bases between. The CDR3 sequence is 14 residues long. Per germline, CDR1 DFQATT and CDR2 SNEGSKA (reference sequence).

The sample holds a few counts of this clonotype. The CDR3 here is CASSQPGTYEQYF. In DNA, the CDR3 is TGTGCCAGCAGCCAGCCCGGGACCTACGAGCAGTACTTC. The chain couples TRBV4-2 to TRBJ2-7, with D tentatively TRBD2 (5 bases). V lost 3 bases, J lost 2 bases, and 8 bases lay in between. CDR3 length: 13 amino acids. Germline assignment: CDR1 LGHNA and CDR2 YNFKEQ.

The gene calls are TRBV12-3 or TRBV12-4 and TRBJ1-4; TRBD1 might be the D (5 bases). The V end was cut by 6 bases, the J end by 8 bases, with 16 bases between. There are 14 residues in the CDR3. In nucleotides, the CDR3 is TGTGCCAGCAGGCGGGGCCACCTGTTAGAAAAACTGTTTTTT. Its protein product is CASRRGHLLEKLFF.

The rearrangement links TRBV18 to TRBJ2-7; TRBD1 aligns across 9 bases. V was pared by 3 bases and J by 3 bases, with 9 bases of the junction left unmatched. From germline, CDR1 is KGHSH and CDR2 LQKENI. The CDR3 spans 16 residues. The chain's CDR3 is CASSPPRTGVYYEQYF. Here the CDR3 DNA reads TGTGCCAGCTCACCCCCTAGGACAGGGGTTTACTACGAGCAGTACTTC.